These 30 T cell receptor beta chains were all obtained from the same sample, sequenced in a study of cytomegalovirus exposure and HLA in healthy donors. PCR used 60 Vbeta primers and 13 Jbeta primers. Sequencing used immunoSEQ multiplex PCR; TCRdb keeps in-frame clones, though not all of them. The table has about 150,000 clones, approximately 80% seen once. The sample was PBMCs. Receptor source: a male donor in good health and CMV-seronegative.

This clone came up a few times. The rearrangement uses TRBV4-1 and TRBJ1-2; possible D gene TRBD1, 5 bases. This CDR3 has 14 residues. CDR1 is MGHRA and CDR2 is YSYEKL in the germline V gene. V was pared by 3 bases and J by 2 bases, with 10 bases between. Written as DNA, the CDR3 is TGCGCCAGCAGCCATCAGGGTAGGAACTATGGCTACACCTTC. Translated, it gives CASSHQGRNYGYTF.

The chain links TRBV4-3 to TRBJ2-5; D possibly corresponds to TRBD2 (6 bases). Looked up from germline, CDR1 is LGHNA and CDR2 is YSLEER. V was pared by 0 bases and J by 3 bases, with 11 bases between. CDR3 length: 15 residues. The CDR3 coding sequence is TGCGCCAGCAGCCAAGATACGGGAGCCGAAGAGACCCAGTACTTC. Its protein is CASSQDTGAEETQYF.

The chain carries TRBV9 and TRBJ2-1, with TRBD2 identical over 7 bases. The CDR3 runs to 14 residues. V dropped 4 bases and J dropped 6; count of bases not matched to a gene: 7. Germline V gene sequence: CDR1 SGDLS, CDR2 YYNGEE. CDR3 DNA: TGTGCCAGCAGCCCGGGAGGCCCCCTCAATGAGCAGTTCTTC. It is translated as CASSPGGPLNEQFF.

The chain couples TRBV11-2 to TRBJ1-6, with D unclear. The CDR3 runs to 13 residues. Germline CDR1 reads SGHAT; CDR2 reads FQNNGV. V gave up 0 bases and J gave up 7 bases, with 4 bases separating them. CDR3 in DNA: TGTGCCAGCAGCTTAGACAGAAATTCACCCCTCCACTTT. This gives the protein CASSLDRNSPLHF.

The V gene is TRBV14, the J gene TRBJ1-2; TRBD1 agrees at 9 bases. Germline V CDR1 and CDR2: SGHDN, FVKESK. V shed 1 base, J shed 0 bases, and the junction held 6 bases outside the gene matches. CDR3 length equals 17 residues. The CDR3 sequence: CASSQAGTGPANYGYTF. The CDR3 DNA is TGTGCCAGCAGCCAAGCCGGGACAGGGCCCGCTAACTATGGCTACACCTTC.

The rearrangement uses TRBV2 and TRBJ1-1; TRBD1 matches 9 bases. Germline V lookup: CDR1 SNHLY, CDR2 FYNNEI. The CDR3 spans 15 residues. The ends lost 6 bases at V and 5 bases at J; junction bases unmatched: 10. The CDR3 DNA reads TGTGCCAGCAGGGACAGGGGCATCCTGGGGACTGAAGCTTTCTTT. Translating gives CASRDRGILGTEAFF.

V is TRBV28 and J is TRBJ2-5; 9 bases agree with TRBD1. V shed 5 bases, J shed 11 bases, and the junction held 12 bases outside the gene matches. Germline CDR1 MDHEN, CDR2 SYDVKM. CDR3 length: 14 residues. The CDR3 coding sequence is TGTGCCAGCAGTGAGGGATCGGACAGGGGCCAGCAGTACTTC. This encodes CASSEGSDRGQQYF.

The chain joins TRBV28 to TRBJ2-5; the D gene is possibly TRBD1 (5 bases). Germline V CDR1 and CDR2: MDHEN, SYDVKM. This CDR3 has 13 residues. V was clipped by 8 bases and J by 1 base, with 11 bases between them. This CDR3 is CASADRPQETQYF. As DNA, the CDR3 is TGTGCCAGCGCAGACAGACCCCAAGAGACCCAGTACTTC.

This chain connects TRBV6-1 to TRBJ1-6; D possibly corresponds to TRBD1 (5 bases). The V and J ends lost 4 bases and 2 bases respectively, with 9 bases between them. The germline gives CDR1 MNHNS, CDR2 SASEGT. This CDR3 is 15 amino acids long. CDR3 sequence: CASSGRGAYNSPLHF. The CDR3 coding sequence is TGTGCCAGCAGTGGACGGGGGGCCTATAATTCACCCCTCCACTTT.

The chain uses TRBV18 and TRBJ2-5, with a possible D match to TRBD1 (7 bases). This CDR3 has 14 residues. Trimming removed 3 bases from V and 4 bases from J, with 12 bases in between. Germline CDR1 is KGHSH and CDR2 is LQKENI. Here the CDR3 reads CASSPQEGAETQYF. In DNA, the CDR3 is TGTGCCAGCTCACCTCAGGAGGGGGCAGAGACCCAGTACTTC.

V is TRBV28 and J is TRBJ2-7; a possible D gene is TRBD2 (5 bases). This CDR3 comprises 14 residues. Trimming pared 5 bases from V and 0 bases from J, leaving 11 bases between. The germline gives CDR1 MDHEN, CDR2 SYDVKM. The CDR3 nucleotides read TGTGCCAGCAGTCTCGGACTTAGCTCCTACGAGCAGTACTTC. Amino acid sequence: CASSLGLSSYEQYF.

The V and J genes are TRBV5-7 and TRBJ2-1; TRBD2 agrees at 11 bases. TRBV5-7 is classed as an ORF, of uncertain function. Unmatched junction bases numbered 4, after V lost 0 bases and J lost 8 bases. CDR3 length equals 15 residues. As DNA, the CDR3 is TGTGCCAGCAGCTTGGCTAGCGGGGGGTTGTATGAGCAGTTCTTC. As protein: CASSLASGGLYEQFF.

This clone has a handful of counts. This chain uses TRBV19 with TRBJ1-1, with 7 bases that match TRBD1. CDR1 is LNHDA and CDR2 is SQIVND in the germline V gene (reference sequence). CDR3 length: 16 amino acids. V gave up 7 bases and J gave up 0 bases; unmatched junction bases: 11. DNA for the CDR3: TGTGCCAGTACTAGGGGCAGGGGGGCCATGAACACTGAAGCTTTCTTT. This gives the protein CASTRGRGAMNTEAFF.

This chain uses TRBV5-4 with TRBJ2-5; TRBD2 aligns across 8 bases. V dropped 1 base and J dropped 1; count of bases not matched to a gene: 3. The CDR3 loop spans 15 amino acids. Germline V gene lookup returns CDR1 SGHNT and CDR2 YYREEE (reference sequence). The CDR3 DNA sequence: TGTGCCAGCAGCTTGCGAAGCGGGGGCCAAGAGACCCAGTACTTC. Its translation: CASSLRSGGQETQYF.

V and J are TRBV4-1 and TRBJ1-5; 7 bases are a match to TRBD1. This CDR3 is built from 16 residues. The germline V gene encodes CDR1 MGHRA and CDR2 YSYEKL. V lost 6 bases to trimming and J lost 3 bases; unmatched junction nucleotides: 11. In nucleotides, the CDR3 is TGCGCCAGCAGTCACCCAGACAGGGTGAACAATCAGCCCCAGCATTTT. This gives the protein CASSHPDRVNNQPQHF.

This chain joins TRBV6-1 and TRBJ2-2; D remains unclear. Germline V gene sequence: CDR1 MNHNS, CDR2 SASEGT. V lost 9 bases and J 0 bases, leaving 2 bases between the germline ends. This CDR3 has 11 amino acids. DNA for the CDR3: TGTGCCAGTACGAACACCGGGGAGCTGTTTTTT. Translation: CASTNTGELFF.

This clone was counted a few times. CDR3 protein: CASAYGNSYEQYF. The CDR3 DNA follows: TGTGCTAGTGCTTACGGGAACTCCTACGAGCAGTACTTC. The rearrangement links TRBV12-5 to TRBJ2-7, with TRBD2 as a possible D gene (5 bases). Trimming removed 7 bases from V and 0 bases from J, with 10 bases in between. This CDR3 has 13 amino acids. The germline CDR1 and CDR2 sequences are LGHNT and FRNRAP.

This chain links TRBV28 with TRBJ2-7; TRBD2 might be the D (5 bases). The CDR3 is made up of 13 amino acids. The V and J ends lost 8 bases and 2 bases respectively, with 13 bases between them. The V gene's germline CDR1 is MDHEN and CDR2 SYDVKM. This CDR3 is CASEKDGTYEQYF. The CDR3 DNA reads TGTGCCAGCGAAAAGGACGGGACCTACGAGCAGTACTTC. The variable domain in full, completed from reference TRBV28 and TRBJ2-7, reads DVKVTQSSRYLVKRTGEKVFLECVQDMDHENMFWYRQDPGLGLRLIYFSYDVKMKEKGDIPEGYSVSREKKERFSLILESASTNQTSMYLCASEKDGTYEQYFGPGTRLTVT.

The J gene is TRBJ1-4, the V gene TRBV7-9, with TRBD1 as a possible D gene (5 bases). The ends were cut back, 4 bases at V and 8 bases at J, with 20 bases in the middle. Germline lookup yields CDR1 SEHNR and CDR2 FQNEAQ (reference sequence). The CDR3 runs to 16 residues. DNA of the CDR3: TGTGCCAGCAGCTCTCCTATGGGGGGGACTGGGGAAAAACTGTTTTTT. Protein product: CASSSPMGGTGEKLFF.

This clone was detected a few times. The J gene is TRBJ2-5, the V gene TRBV4-1; 7 nucleotides align to TRBD2. V shed 3 bases, J shed 5 bases, and the junction held 15 bases outside the gene matches. The CDR3 is made up of 17 amino acids. Germline V gene data show CDR1 as MGHRA and CDR2 as YSYEKL. The CDR3 loop is CASSQRALAVPRETQYF. The CDR3 nucleotides are TGCGCCAGCAGCCAGAGGGCGCTAGCGGTCCCAAGGGAGACCCAGTACTTC.

In DNA form, the CDR3 reads TGTGCCAGTAGTTGGCAGGGGATCCCCTACGAGCAGTACTTC. It codes for CASSWQGIPYEQYF. V and J are TRBV19 and TRBJ2-7; D perhaps matches TRBD1 (6 bases). V was shortened by 5 bases and J by 2 bases, with 13 bases between the two germline ends. This CDR3 contains 14 residues. Germline CDR1 reads LNHDA; CDR2 reads SQIVND (reference sequence).

The chain carries TRBV5-1 and TRBJ2-1; TRBD2 aligns across 12 bases. CDR1 and CDR2 (germline): SGHRS, YFSETQ. There are 16 residues in the CDR3. The J segment lost 5 bases and the V segment lost 5 bases, leaving 8 bases of the junction unmatched. The CDR3 loop reads CASSPQPSGGDNEQFF. Written as DNA, the CDR3 is TGCGCCAGCAGTCCGCAGCCTAGCGGGGGGGACAATGAGCAGTTCTTC. Full variable domain (rest looked up from reference TRBV5-1 and TRBJ2-1): KAGVTQTPRYLIKTRGQQVTLSCSPISGHRSVSWYQQTPGQGLQFLFEYFSETQRNKGNFPGRFSGRQFSNSRSEMNVSTLELGDSALYLCASSPQPSGGDNEQFFGPGTRLTVL.

The rearrangement joins TRBV5-1 to TRBJ2-2, with D perhaps TRBD2 (5 bases). The CDR3 is 15 residues long. Trimming stripped 5 bases from V and 10 bases from J, with 21 bases between. From germline, CDR1 is SGHRS and CDR2 YFSETQ. The CDR3 region has the DNA TGCGCCAGCAGAAACGGACGGACGTTACGGGAGGAGCTGTTTTTT. Translation: CASRNGRTLREELFF. The full variable domain, with the rest looked up from reference TRBV5-1 and TRBJ2-2, is KAGVTQTPRYLIKTRGQQVTLSCSPISGHRSVSWYQQTPGQGLQFLFEYFSETQRNKGNFPGRFSGRQFSNSRSEMNVSTLELGDSALYLCASRNGRTLREELFFGEGSRLTVL.

The chain uses TRBV10-3 and TRBJ1-1, with TRBD1 matching 7 bases. V was pared by 3 bases and J by 5 bases, with 3 bases of the junction left unmatched. This CDR3 is built from 13 residues. Germline CDR1 is ENHRY and CDR2 is SYGVKD. This CDR3 reads CAISEGGKTEAFF. The CDR3 DNA reads as TGTGCCATCAGTGAAGGGGGCAAAACTGAAGCTTTCTTT.

This chain uses TRBV4-3 with TRBJ2-1, with D maybe TRBD1 (6 bases). There are 19 residues in the CDR3. CDR1 and CDR2 from the germline V gene are LGHNA and YSLEER. With 0 bases removed from V and 0 bases from J, the gap between germline ends came to 18 bases. In nucleotides, the CDR3 is TGCGCCAGCAGCCAAGATCGCCTTTCTGACAGGAGCTCCTACAATGAGCAGTTCTTC. It yields the protein CASSQDRLSDRSSYNEQFF.

The chain has TRBV7-2 and TRBJ2-1; 8 bases fit TRBD1. Germline loops: CDR1 SGHTA, CDR2 FQGNSA. The CDR3 spans 16 residues. V was pared by 4 bases and J by 4 bases, with 9 bases of the junction left unmatched. The CDR3 reads CASSSPWTGRYNEQFF. The DNA for the CDR3 is TGTGCCAGCAGCTCGCCCTGGACAGGGAGGTACAATGAGCAGTTCTTC.

This chain joins TRBV2 and TRBJ2-3; a weak D match, TRBD2 (5 bases). This CDR3 is 15 amino acids long. V was cut by 8 bases and J by 0 bases, with 15 bases left in between. The V gene's germline CDR1 is SNHLY and CDR2 FYNNEI. As DNA, the CDR3 is TGTGCCAGCGCCGGACTGACGGGGAGCACAGATACGCAGTATTTT. Amino acids: CASAGLTGSTDTQYF.

J is TRBJ1-2 and V is TRBV2; D perhaps matches TRBD1 (6 bases). There are 12 residues in the CDR3. The V and J ends lost 9 bases and 3 bases respectively, with 11 bases between them. CDR1 and CDR2 (germline): SNHLY, FYNNEI. Here the CDR3 reads CASNREYYGYTF. In DNA form, the CDR3 reads TGTGCCAGTAACAGGGAATACTATGGCTACACCTTC.

This chain uses TRBV7-2 with TRBJ1-6; weak D call: TRBD1 (6 bases). This CDR3 spans 15 amino acids. V was shortened by 2 bases and J by 7 bases, with 12 bases between the two germline ends. CDR1 SGHTA and CDR2 FQGNSA come from the germline V gene. CDR3 sequence: CASSLQGPGNSPLHF. The CDR3 DNA is TGTGCCAGCAGCTTACAGGGGCCGGGGAATTCACCCCTCCACTTT.

The chain combines TRBV7-8 with TRBJ2-6, with TRBD1 matching over 9 bases. In germline, CDR1 is SGHVS, CDR2 FQNEAQ. This CDR3 is 17 amino acids long. V gave up 7 bases and J gave up 2 bases; unmatched junction bases: 9. Here the CDR3 reads CASNQQGARAGANVLTF. As DNA, the CDR3 is TGTGCCAGCAACCAACAGGGGGCGAGGGCTGGGGCCAACGTCCTGACTTTC. The full variable domain, completed using reference TRBV7-8 and TRBJ2-6, is GAGVSQSPRYKVAKRGQDVALRCDPISGHVSLFWYQQALGQGPEFLTYFQNEAQLDKSGLPSDRFFAERPEGSVSTLKIQRTQQEDSAVYLCASNQQGARAGANVLTFGAGSRLTVL.